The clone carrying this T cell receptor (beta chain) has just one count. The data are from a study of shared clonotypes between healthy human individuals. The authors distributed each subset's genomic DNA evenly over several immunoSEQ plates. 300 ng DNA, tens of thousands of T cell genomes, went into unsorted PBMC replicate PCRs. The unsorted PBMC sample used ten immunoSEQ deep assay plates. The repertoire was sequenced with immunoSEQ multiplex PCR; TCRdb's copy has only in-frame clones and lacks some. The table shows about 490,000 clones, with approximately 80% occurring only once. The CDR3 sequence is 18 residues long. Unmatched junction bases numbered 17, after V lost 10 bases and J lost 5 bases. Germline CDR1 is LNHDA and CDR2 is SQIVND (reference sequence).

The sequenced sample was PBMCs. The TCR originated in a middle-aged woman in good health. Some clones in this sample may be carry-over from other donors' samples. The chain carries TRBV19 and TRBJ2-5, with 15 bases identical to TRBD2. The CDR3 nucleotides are TGTGCCACCCGACCCCCCGAAAGGGGACTAGCGGGAGGCGAGACCCAGTACTTC. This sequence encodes CATRPPERGLAGGETQYF.